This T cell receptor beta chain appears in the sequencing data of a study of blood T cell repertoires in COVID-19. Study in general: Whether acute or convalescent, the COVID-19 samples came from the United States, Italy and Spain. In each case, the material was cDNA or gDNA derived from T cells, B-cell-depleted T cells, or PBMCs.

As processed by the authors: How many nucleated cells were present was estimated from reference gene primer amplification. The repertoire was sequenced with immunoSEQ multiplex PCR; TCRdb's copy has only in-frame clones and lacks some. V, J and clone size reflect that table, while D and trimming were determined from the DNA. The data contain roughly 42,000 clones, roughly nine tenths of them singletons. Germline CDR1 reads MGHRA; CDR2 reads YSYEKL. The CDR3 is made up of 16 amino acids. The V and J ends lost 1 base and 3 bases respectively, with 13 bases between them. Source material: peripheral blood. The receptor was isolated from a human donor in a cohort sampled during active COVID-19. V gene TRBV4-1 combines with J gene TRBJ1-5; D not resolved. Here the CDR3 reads CASSQGVGAINQPQHF. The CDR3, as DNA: TGCGCCAGCAGCCAAGGGGTGGGCGCGATCAATCAGCCCCAGCATTTT.